One sample yielded the 9 T cell receptor beta chains listed below, sequenced in a study of blood T cell repertoires in COVID-19. Here immunoSEQ multiplex PCR was the method, and the copy in TCRdb shows in-frame clones only, minus some. The sample records about 240,000 clones, roughly 81% being singletons. Sequences were obtained from peripheral blood. The receptor source for this set is a woman aged 80 or older with COVID-19, enrolled during active disease.

The V call is TRBV9, the J call TRBJ2-7, with a tentative D call TRBD2 (5 bases). In germline, CDR1 is SGDLS, CDR2 YYNGEE. The CDR3 length is 15 residues. The V end was cut by 2 bases, the J end by 2 bases, with 14 bases between. CDR3 in amino acids: CASSVGEGRPYEQYF. The CDR3 coding sequence is TGTGCCAGCAGCGTTGGTGAGGGCAGGCCCTACGAGCAGTACTTC.

CDR3 sequence (DNA): TGCGCCAGCAGCTGGGGACTAGCGGGAGTGGAGCAGTACTTC. As protein: CASSWGLAGVEQYF. This rearrangement joins TRBV5-1 to TRBJ2-7, with 14 bases lining up with TRBD2. Trimming cost V 3 bases and J 7 bases; bases outside gene matches: 3. Per the germline V gene, CDR1 is SGHRS and CDR2 is YFSETQ. The CDR3 is 14 residues long.

This chain connects TRBV19 to TRBJ2-1; 8 bases align to TRBD2. The trim removed 4 bases at V and 3 bases at J, leaving 5 bases unmatched. The CDR3 is 15 amino acids. Germline values: CDR1 LNHDA, CDR2 SQIVND (reference sequence). The CDR3 region is CASSKAGDYYNEQFF. The CDR3 DNA is TGTGCCAGTAGTAAAGCGGGAGATTACTACAATGAGCAGTTCTTC.

This clone was seen more than once but under ten times. The chain employs TRBV3-1 (or the pseudogene TRBV3-2) and TRBJ1-2, with D unresolved. V lost 1 base and J lost 3, with 12 bases in between. The CDR3 contains 15 residues. Looked up from germline, CDR1 is LGHDT and CDR2 is YNNKEL (reference sequence). The CDR3 here is CASSQVFSRHYGYTF. CDR3 DNA sequence: TGTGCCAGCAGCCAAGTATTCAGTCGTCACTATGGCTACACCTTC.

A word on this clone: Distinct nucleotide sequences in the sample also encode this CDR3. The CDR3: CSARVRGGYTF. The CDR3, as DNA: TGCAGTGCTAGGGTTAGGGGCGGCTACACCTTC. This chain uses TRBV20-1 with TRBJ1-2; tentative D call: TRBD1 (5 bases). This CDR3 spans 11 amino acids. Germline CDR1 reads DFQATT; CDR2 reads SNEGSKA (reference sequence). The V gene lost 3 bases and the J gene lost 8 bases, with 10 bases spanning the gap.

The rearrangement links TRBV18 to TRBJ2-7; 9 bases match TRBD1. The CDR3 sequence is 19 residues long. V was clipped by 8 bases and J by 2 bases; unmatched bases: 22. CDR1 and CDR2 (germline): KGHSH, LQKENI. CDR3 DNA: TGTGCCAGCGCCCATCGGGGACAGGGACCGAGGGGGAGCACCTACGAGCAGTACTTC. The encoded protein is CASAHRGQGPRGSTYEQYF.

J is TRBJ1-2 and V is TRBV7-9, with TRBD1 identical over 7 bases. The trim removed 6 bases at V and 4 bases at J, leaving 8 bases unmatched. The CDR3 length is 14 residues. In germline, CDR1 is SEHNR, CDR2 FQNEAQ (reference sequence). The CDR3 spells CASSWGDSFYGYTF. The DNA for the CDR3 is TGTGCCAGCAGTTGGGGGGACAGCTTCTATGGCTACACCTTC.

This clone appeared a few times. This chain links TRBV5-1 with TRBJ2-7; 9 bases match TRBD1. V gave up 0 bases and J gave up 4 bases; unmatched junction bases: 11. CDR3 size: 17 residues. Germline CDR1 and CDR2: SGHRS and YFSETQ. The CDR3 region is CASSLETGGLGEYEQYF. In nucleotides, the CDR3 is TGCGCCAGCAGCTTGGAAACAGGGGGCCTCGGGGAATACGAGCAGTACTTC.

This sequence joins TRBV6-5 and TRBJ1-2; 9 bases map to TRBD1. Germline-derived CDR1 and CDR2 are MNHEY and SVGAGI. The CDR3 has 15 amino acids. The trim removed 5 bases at V and 0 bases at J, leaving 4 bases unmatched. CDR3 protein: CASSPQGATNYGYTF. The DNA for the CDR3 is TGTGCCAGCAGTCCACAGGGGGCTACTAACTATGGCTACACCTTC.